There are many counts of the clone carrying this T cell receptor (beta chain). The data were obtained in a study of T cells in Graves' hyperthyroidism and ophthalmopathy. Study-wide context: At the time of initial diagnosis and before any treatment, peripheral blood was collected.

There were TCR beta CDR3 regions amplified from RNA transcripts. First-round RT-PCR of the TCR CDR3 relied on the HTBI primer set. Via MiXCR, TCRdb re-called the multiplex PCR reads, giving one row per CDR3 protein. This sample has 500,000 to 550,000 distinct CDR3 sequences, with under 25% found just once. It was 8 to 10 ml of fresh peripheral blood that supplied the PBMCs. The CDR3 loop spans 15 amino acids. V gave up 7 bases and J gave up 4 bases, with 17 bases separating them. Germline values: CDR1 MDHEN, CDR2 SYDVKM. The clonotype originates from a man aged 18 to 29 with Graves' hyperthyroidism. This chain connects TRBV28 to TRBJ1-3; D is ambiguous. Sequenced input: blood. DNA of the CDR3: TGTGCCAGCAATCCTTCCTTGCTGTCGGGAAACACCATATATTTT. Amino acid sequence: CASNPSLLSGNTIYF.